The subject of this entry is one T cell receptor (beta chain). This clone was seen a single time. Its antigen target is currently unknown. No clone much larger than this one lies a single base away; base qualities are absent. These data belong to a study of blood T cell repertoires in COVID-19 (dated by TCRdb to the early 2020s). Context from the whole study: Collaborator samples came from the United States, Italy and Spain and covered acute and convalescent phases of COVID-19. The material from the prospective study consisted of cDNA or gDNA derived from T cells, B-cell-depleted T cells, or PBMCs. A de-identified subject ID, COVID-19 status, age in years and sex were almost always included in the sample metadata. Deeply sampled blood TCRbeta repertoires from subjects exposed to, actively infected with, or recovered from COVID-19 were included in the dataset. The repertoires were released in a freely available public database intended as a resource for research on the immune response to SARS-CoV-2. HLA class I and class II types, where available, came from metadata supplied by the sample provider rather than from assay-based typing. The samples were drawn from two sources: the first 160 participants of the ongoing ImmuneRACE study, and 1,000 to 1,500 subjects contributed by 6 global collaborators.

The germline V gene supplies CDR1 SGHTA and CDR2 FQGNSA. The CDR3 starts with the cysteine, ends with the phenylalanine, and has 14 residues. The kept DNA is CDR3 alone, 42 bases in frame from the first base. V loses 5 bases, J loses 4 bases, and the germline ends lie 15 bases apart. TCRbeta CDR3 regions were amplified from genomic DNA by means of the immunoSEQ Assay, a bias-controlled multiplex PCR. In the authors' own workflow: Nucleated cell counts per sample were estimated from amplification of reference gene primers within the assay. Sequence reads were collapsed and filtered to measure the absolute abundance of every unique TCRbeta CDR3 rearrangement. For each sample, productive Simpson clonality was calculated as the square root of Simpson's diversity index across productive rearrangements. TCRdb provides this immuneACCESS table in a form limited to in-frame rearrangements. Some clones are lacking; in checked studies, under half of them reflect an unresolved V gene, and why the rest are absent is not known. V, J and clone size were drawn from that table, and D and trimming were deduced from the DNA. The sample table shows 55,000 to 85,000 clones, and about 80% are seen once. 26% of the sample is held by the ten biggest clonotypes.

Each collaborating institution followed its own protocols to collect whole blood in K2EDTA tubes. For TCRbeta analysis, collaborator samples were shipped as frozen whole blood, as isolated PBMCs, or as DNA extracted from either sample type. Beyond this particular receptor, the publication reports: The quantity of clinical and demographic metadata differed by source and by participant and was supplied without curation.

This clonotype was obtained from a man aged 55-75 years with active or convalescent COVID-19. The V and J segments used are TRBV7-2 and TRBJ2-7; the D gene is unclear. The sample was peripheral blood. The CDR3 amino acid sequence is: CASSTFLAEYEQYF. The nucleotide sequence is TGTGCCAGCAGCACCTTCTTGGCGGAGTACGAGCAGTACTTC.